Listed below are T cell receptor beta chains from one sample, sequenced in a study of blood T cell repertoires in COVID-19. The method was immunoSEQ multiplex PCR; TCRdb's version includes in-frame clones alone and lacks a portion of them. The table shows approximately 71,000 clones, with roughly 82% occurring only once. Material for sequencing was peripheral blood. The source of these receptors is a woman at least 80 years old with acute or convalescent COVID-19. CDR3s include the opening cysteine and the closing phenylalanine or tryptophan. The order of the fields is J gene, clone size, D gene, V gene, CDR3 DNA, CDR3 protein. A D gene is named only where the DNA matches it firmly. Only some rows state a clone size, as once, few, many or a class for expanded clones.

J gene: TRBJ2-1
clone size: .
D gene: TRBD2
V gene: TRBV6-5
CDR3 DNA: TGTGCCAGCAGGGGAGGGGCGGAAGAGCAGTTCTTC
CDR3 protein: CASRGGAEEQFF

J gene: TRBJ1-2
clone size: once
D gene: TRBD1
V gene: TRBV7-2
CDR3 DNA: TGTGCCAGCAGACAATCCCGGACAGGGGGTTCTTACACCTTC
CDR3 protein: CASRQSRTGGSYTF

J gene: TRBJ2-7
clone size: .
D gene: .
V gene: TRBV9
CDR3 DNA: TGTGCCAGCAGCGTAGAAGGGGGAGTGGGCCACGAGCAGTACTTC
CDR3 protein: CASSVEGGVGHEQYF

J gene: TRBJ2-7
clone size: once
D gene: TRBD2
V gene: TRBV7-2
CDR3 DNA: TGTGCCAGCAGACGACCCGGGACTAGCGGCTACGAGCAGTACTTC
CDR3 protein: CASRRPGTSGYEQYF

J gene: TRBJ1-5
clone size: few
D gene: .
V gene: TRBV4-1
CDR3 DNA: TGCGCCAGCAGCCAAGAGGGAGGGGCTGGAAGCAATCAGCCCCAGCATTTT
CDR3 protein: CASSQEGGAGSNQPQHF

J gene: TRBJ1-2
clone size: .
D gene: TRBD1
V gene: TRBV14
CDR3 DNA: TGTGCCAGCAGCCAAGTTCGAGGGGGCCTTGGCTACACCTTC
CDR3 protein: CASSQVRGGLGYTF

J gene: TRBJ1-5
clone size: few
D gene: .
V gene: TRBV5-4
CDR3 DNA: TGTGCCAGCAGTGTGGGAGGATCGGTGCCCCAGCATTTT
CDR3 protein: CASSVGGSVPQHF

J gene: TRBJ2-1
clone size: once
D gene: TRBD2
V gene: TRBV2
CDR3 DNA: TGTGCCAGCAGGGAGACTAGCGGCTCCTACAATGAGCAGTTCTTC
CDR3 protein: CASRETSGSYNEQFF

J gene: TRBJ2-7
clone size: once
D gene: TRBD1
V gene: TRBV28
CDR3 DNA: TGTGCCAGCAGCGGGACCGGGGGACAGGGGGGATACGAGCAGTACTTC
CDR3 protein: CASSGTGGQGGYEQYF

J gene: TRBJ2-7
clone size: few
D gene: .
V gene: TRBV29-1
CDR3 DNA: TGCAGCGTTGTACAGGGCATGAGGGAGCAGTACTTC
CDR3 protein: CSVVQGMREQYF

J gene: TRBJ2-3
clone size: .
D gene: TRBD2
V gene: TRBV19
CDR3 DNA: TGTGCCAGTAGTACCGGACTTTTAGCGGGCGGCACAGATACGCAGTATTTT
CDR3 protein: CASSTGLLAGGTDTQYF

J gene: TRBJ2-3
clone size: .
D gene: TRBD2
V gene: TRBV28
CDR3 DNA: TGTGCCAGCAGTTTGGGAGTGGCTAGCGGGAGCGGCACAGATACGCAGTATTTT
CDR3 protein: CASSLGVASGSGTDTQYF

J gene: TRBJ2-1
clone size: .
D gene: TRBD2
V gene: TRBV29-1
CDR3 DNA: TGCAGCGTTTCGGAGCGGGGCAGCTCCTACAATGAGCAGTTCTTC
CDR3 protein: CSVSERGSSYNEQFF

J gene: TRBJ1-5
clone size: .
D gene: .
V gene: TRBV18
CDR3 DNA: TGTGCCAGCTCACCAAGGCCAACAGATCAGCCCCAGCATTTT
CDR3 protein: CASSPRPTDQPQHF

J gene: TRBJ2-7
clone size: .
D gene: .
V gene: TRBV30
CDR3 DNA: TGTGCCTGGAGTGGGGAAGGAGGCGAGCAGTACTTC
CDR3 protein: CAWSGEGGEQYF

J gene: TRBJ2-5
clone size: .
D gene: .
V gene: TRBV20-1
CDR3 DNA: TGCAGTGCTAGAGACAGGGAGACCCAGTACTTC
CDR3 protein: CSARDRETQYF

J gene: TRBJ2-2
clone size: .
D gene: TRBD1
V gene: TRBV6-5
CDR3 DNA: TGTGCCAGCAAGGGGACAGGGAGGGCCACCGGGGAGCTGTTTTTT
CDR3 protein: CASKGTGRATGELFF

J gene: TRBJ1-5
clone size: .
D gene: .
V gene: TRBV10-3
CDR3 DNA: TGTGCCATCAGTGAGTCCCCGAGACACCGGCCCCATCAGCCCCAGCATTTT
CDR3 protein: CAISESPRHRPHQPQHF